Listed here are 17 T cell receptor beta chains from one sample, sequenced in a study of blood T cell repertoires in COVID-19 (dated by TCRdb to about 2020). Library preparation was by the immunoSEQ multiplex PCR assay. Not all clones reach the TCRdb copy of this immuneACCESS table, which keeps in-frame sequences only. Checked studies attribute under half of the gap to unresolved V genes and leave the rest unexplained. For this sample the table gives over 90,000 clones, of which approximately 85% were detected only once. The ten largest make up about 10% of the sample. Sequenced material: peripheral blood. The receptors stem from a man in his forties or fifties with active or convalescent COVID-19.

This clone was observed a handful of times. The chain employs TRBV10-3 and TRBJ2-7, with TRBD1 matching over 7 bases. CDR1 is ENHRY and CDR2 is SYGVKD in the germline V gene. The CDR3 has 13 residues. V gave up 7 bases and J gave up 3 bases; unmatched junction bases: 6. The DNA of the CDR3 is TGTGCCATCAAATACAGGGGTGGCTACGAGCAGTACTTC. It codes for CAIKYRGGYEQYF.

The J gene is TRBJ1-5, the V gene TRBV27; D is perhaps TRBD1 (5 bases). Germline V gene data show CDR1 as MNHEY and CDR2 as SMNVEV (reference sequence). This CDR3 is built from 14 residues. Trimming cost V 6 bases and J 0 bases, with 9 bases left between them. CDR3 in amino acids: CASRNGGSNQPQHF. For the CDR3, the DNA is TGTGCCAGCAGGAACGGGGGTAGCAATCAGCCCCAGCATTTT.

The rearrangement links TRBV3-1 (or the pseudogene TRBV3-2) to TRBJ2-2, with D maybe TRBD1 (6 bases). The CDR3 contains 14 residues. Germline V gene data show CDR1 as LGHDT and CDR2 as YNNKEL (reference sequence). Deletions cut 3 bases from V and 4 bases from J, with 9 bases between. CDR3 residues: CASSHRQVTGELFF. The CDR3 region has the DNA TGTGCCAGCAGCCACAGACAGGTCACCGGGGAGCTGTTTTTT.

The chain recombines TRBV18 with TRBJ1-1; D is uncertain. This CDR3 spans 14 amino acids. The V gene lost 2 bases and the J gene lost 1 base, with 8 bases spanning the gap. Germline V CDR1 and CDR2: KGHSH, LQKENI. CDR3 in amino acids: CASSPMTGNTEAFF. The CDR3 DNA is TGTGCCAGCTCACCAATGACGGGGAACACTGAAGCTTTCTTT.

Points on this clone: One end of the junction does not line up with germline, which may come from a read error. The chain links TRBV4-2 to TRBJ1-4; TRBD1 matches at 9 bases. The CDR3 consists of 15 residues. Per the germline V gene, CDR1 is LGHNA and CDR2 is YNFKEQ. The CDR3 spells CASSQDRRQGVSRVF. The CDR3 bases are TGTGCCAGCAGCCAAGATAGGAGACAGGGGGTATCCCGTGTTTTT.

This chain links TRBV25-1 with TRBJ2-7, with D possibly TRBD1 on 5 matching bases. With 3 bases removed from V and 3 bases from J, the gap between germline ends came to 15 bases. The V gene's germline CDR1 is MGHDK and CDR2 SYGVNS. The CDR3 runs to 15 residues. Here the CDR3 DNA reads TGTGCCAGCAGTGATTCAGGGCCGAAATACTACGAGCAGTACTTC. Translation gives CASSDSGPKYYEQYF.

The chain combines TRBV6-6 with TRBJ2-1; D call uncertain. CDR3 length: 15 residues. V was pared by 6 bases and J by 0 bases, with 12 bases between. From germline, CDR1 is MNHNY and CDR2 SVGAGI (reference sequence). This chain's CDR3 is CASRPSVSSYNEQFF. Here the CDR3 DNA reads TGTGCCAGCAGACCGAGCGTCAGCTCCTACAATGAGCAGTTCTTC.

V gene TRBV19 combines with J gene TRBJ2-4, with a possible D match to TRBD2 (5 bases). CDR3 size: 15 residues. Germline CDR1 LNHDA, CDR2 SQIVND (reference sequence). With 5 bases removed from V and 1 base from J, the gap between germline ends came to 12 bases. The DNA of the CDR3 is TGTGCCAGTAGTCCCGCCCGGGGTGCCAAAAACATTCAGTACTTC. It is translated as CASSPARGAKNIQYF.

CDR3 nucleotide sequence: TGTGCCAGCATGTCGCCCGACAGGCCCTACGAGCAGTACTTC. This gives the protein CASMSPDRPYEQYF. The V call is TRBV27, the J call TRBJ2-7; D perhaps matches TRBD1 (6 bases). CDR3 length: 14 residues. Trimming left V 7 bases short and J 2 bases short, with 15 bases between. Germline CDR1 is MNHEY and CDR2 is SMNVEV (reference sequence).

The chain has TRBV7-2 and TRBJ2-2; possibly TRBD1 for D (7 bases). Germline-derived CDR1 and CDR2 are SGHTA and FQGNSA. V lost 4 bases, J lost 0 bases, and 18 bases lay in between. The CDR3 spans 18 residues. As DNA, the CDR3 is TGTGCCAGCAGCTATAAATGGACAGGCGGGACGAACACCGGGGAGCTGTTTTTT. As protein: CASSYKWTGGTNTGELFF.

This clone was observed a few times. The chain has TRBV19 and TRBJ1-2, with TRBD1 identical over 9 bases. CDR1 and CDR2 from the germline V gene are LNHDA and SQIVND (reference sequence). CDR3 size: 12 residues. J gave up 8 bases and V 6 bases, and 4 bases lay outside the gene matches. The chain's CDR3 is CASRGQGSGYTF. The CDR3 DNA reads as TGTGCCAGTAGAGGACAGGGGAGCGGCTACACCTTC. Supplemented by reference TRBV19 and TRBJ1-2, the full variable domain reads DGGITQSPKYLFRKEGQNVTLSCEQNLNHDAMYWYRQDPGQGLRLIYYSQIVNDFQKGDIAEGYSVSREKKESFPLTVTSAQKNPTAFYLCASRGQGSGYTFGSGTRLTVV.

CDR3 in amino acids: CATSLRDSSNQPQHF. The CDR3 DNA is TGTGCCACCAGCTTACGGGACAGTAGCAATCAGCCCCAGCATTTT. V usage is TRBV15 and J usage is TRBJ1-5; TRBD1 matches 7 bases. The germline CDR1 and CDR2 sequences are LNHNV and YYDKDF (reference sequence). The CDR3 contains 15 residues. V shed 5 bases and J 0 bases; nucleotides not matched to a gene: 4.

The chain uses TRBV4-3 and TRBJ2-2, with 8 bases identical to TRBD1. Germline CDR1 and CDR2: LGHNA and YSLEER. The V segment lost 1 base and the J segment 2 bases; nucleotides outside the gene matches: 3. The CDR3 loop spans 16 amino acids. In DNA, the CDR3 is TGCGCCAGCAGCCAAGGCAGGGGGCAAAACACCGGGGAGCTGTTTTTT. Translating it yields CASSQGRGQNTGELFF.

The chain links TRBV19 to TRBJ2-6; 13 nucleotides align to TRBD2. In germline, CDR1 is LNHDA, CDR2 SQIVND (reference sequence). J gave up 0 bases and V 5 bases, and 4 bases lay outside the gene matches. This CDR3 has 18 residues. The CDR3 DNA follows: TGTGCCAGTAGTGGACTAGCGGGGGCTTACTCTGGGGCCAACGTCCTGACTTTC. Residues: CASSGLAGAYSGANVLTF.

In DNA, the CDR3 is TGTGCCAGCAGTAACGGACAGGGGTACTACGAGCAGTACTTC. Encoded protein: CASSNGQGYYEQYF. The genes are TRBV6-5 and TRBJ2-7, with 9 bases matching TRBD1. The trim removed 5 bases at V and 3 bases at J, leaving 5 bases unmatched. Germline CDR1 reads MNHEY; CDR2 reads SVGAGI. The CDR3 is 14 amino acids.

V gene TRBV7-3 combines with J gene TRBJ2-3; a weak D match, TRBD1 (6 bases). Germline CDR1 is SGHTA and CDR2 is FQGTGA. Trimming removed 1 base from V and 6 bases from J, with 11 bases in between. The CDR3 runs 14 residues. The CDR3, as DNA: TGTGCCAGCAGCTTAATGGGGGCCGAGGATACGCAGTATTTT. This encodes CASSLMGAEDTQYF.

The chain uses TRBV9 and TRBJ2-7, with D unclear. The CDR3 covers 14 residues. Germline V gene sequence: CDR1 SGDLS, CDR2 YYNGEE. V lost 4 bases and J lost 2, with 13 bases in between. The CDR3 is CASSPRLEAYEQYF. The CDR3 DNA sequence: TGTGCCAGCAGCCCACGACTGGAAGCCTACGAGCAGTACTTC.